This TCR beta chain was identified during a study of long-term antiretroviral therapy in people with HIV. The libraries were made with immunoSEQ v3.0 at survey level. A per-sample goal of about 40,000-55,000 T-cell genomes was targeted by sequencing. The table came from immunoSEQ multiplex PCR; TCRdb's copy has only in-frame clones and leaves some out. Here the sample spans tens of thousands of clones, more than 95% being singletons. Two or more post-ART PBMC samples, plus at least one pre-ART sample, were available for each donor. Comments on this clone: Antigen: not known.

Germline V CDR1 and CDR2: SGHDT, YYEEEE. The CDR3 sequence is 14 residues long. V was clipped by 0 bases and J by 7 bases; unmatched bases: 2. General study results and limits: Within the repertoire, clones expanded before ART were dominant at all time points. Diversity measured after ART increased yet remained under transplant donor controls.

The sequence derives from a man under 40 with HIV. The sequencing here drew on unsorted PBMCs, taken 6.9 years after starting antiretroviral therapy. The rearrangement uses TRBV5-6 and TRBJ2-2; 8 positions agree with TRBD1. Here the CDR3 reads CASSLVTGVGELFF. The CDR3, as DNA: TGTGCCAGCAGCTTGGTGACAGGGGTCGGGGAGCTGTTTTTT.